The rows below give T cell receptor beta chains drawn from one sample of a study of T cell repertoires in cytomegalovirus infection. TCRdb redid the calling of the reads with MiXCR, one entry per CDR3 protein. Here the sample spans over 250,000 distinct CDR3 sequences, approximately 22% being singletons. Their specific antigens are unknown. The sample here was cultured PBMCs, taken from culture after CMV antigen stimulation. Receptors were obtained from a human donor in good health (CMV status not recorded). Some clones in this sample may be carry-over from other donors' samples. The CDR3 runs from the conserved cysteine through the conserved F or W. D genes are given only for firm matches. A row's size may be missing; if present it is once, few, many or a size class.

TRBD1	TRBV20-1	TRBJ2-3	NA	CSARLGQVADTQYF	TGCAGTGCTAGATTGGGACAGGTGGCAGATACGCAGTATTTT
NA	TRBV7-2	TRBJ2-7	many	CASSPGLYEQYF	TGTGCCAGCAGCCCGGGACTTTACGAGCAGTACTTC
TRBD1	TRBV20-1	TRBJ1-1	NA	CSAKDRAGVRITEAFF	TGCAGTGCCAAAGACAGGGCCGGGGTACGGATCACTGAAGCTTTCTTT
NA	TRBV12-3/TRBV12-4	TRBJ2-5	NA	CASSLATGPQETQYF	TGTGCCAGCAGTTTAGCTACAGGTCCCCAAGAGACCCAGTACTTC
TRBD2	TRBV7-9	TRBJ2-1	NA	CASSSPTSKNEQFF	TGTGCCAGCAGCTCCCCGACTAGCAAAAATGAGCAGTTCTTC
TRBD2	TRBV15	TRBJ2-3	NA	CATSRGKRAGADTQYF	TGTGCCACCAGCAGAGGGAAGCGCGCGGGGGCAGATACGCAGTATTTT
TRBD2	TRBV4-3	TRBJ2-1	few	CASSPGTNFYNEQFF	TGCGCCAGCAGCCCTGGGACTAACTTCTACAATGAGCAGTTCTTC
NA	TRBV12-3/TRBV12-4	TRBJ2-1	NA	CASVSGGGGTSSYNEQFF	TGTGCCAGCGTCAGTGGAGGGGGAGGGACAAGCTCCTACAATGAGCAGTTCTTC
TRBD1	TRBV7-3	TRBJ2-1	few	CASSLSGTAAYNEQFF	TGTGCCAGCAGCTTAAGTGGGACAGCGGCCTACAATGAGCAGTTCTTC
NA	TRBV7-2	TRBJ2-3	many	CASSSPLGTQYF	TGTGCCAGCAGCTCGCCCCTCGGTACGCAGTATTTT
NA	TRBV20-1	TRBJ2-2	NA	CGGPSRTGELFF	TGCGGGGGTCCCAGCCGCACCGGGGAGCTGTTTTTT
TRBD2	TRBV5-1	TRBJ2-1	few	CASSTGGLAGVYNEQFF	TGCGCCAGCAGCACGGGCGGTCTAGCGGGGGTCTACAATGAGCAGTTCTTC
NA	TRBV6-6	TRBJ2-7	few	CASSYSIGGRNEQYF	TGTGCCAGCAGTTACTCGATAGGGGGGCGAAACGAGCAGTACTTC
TRBD1	TRBV7-2	TRBJ1-6	many	CASKTGGGYNSPLHF	TGTGCCAGCAAGACAGGGGGCGGCTATAATTCACCCCTCCACTTT
NA	TRBV5-1	TRBJ2-2	NA	CASSMSAPNTGELFF	TGCGCCAGCAGCATGTCGGCCCCGAACACCGGGGAGCTGTTTTTT
NA	TRBV7-8	TRBJ2-3	many	CASSYYLGADTQYF	TGTGCCAGCAGCTATTACTTAGGAGCAGATACGCAGTATTTT
TRBD2	TRBV20-1	TRBJ2-3	NA	CSARPLVVAGSTDTQYF	TGCAGTGCTAGGCCCCTGGTTGTAGCGGGAAGCACAGATACGCAGTATTTT
TRBD2	TRBV7-9	TRBJ2-3	NA	CASSPRTSDTDTQYF	TGTGCCAGCAGCCCCCGGACTAGCGACACAGATACGCAGTATTTT
NA	TRBV6-1	TRBJ2-5	few	CASRDGGARGETQYF	TGTGCCAGCAGGGATGGGGGGGCGAGGGGAGAGACCCAGTACTTC
NA	TRBV24-1	TRBJ2-1	few	CATRETGNGDYYNEQFF	TGTGCCACCAGAGAGACAGGGAACGGGGACTACTACAATGAGCAGTTCTTC
NA	TRBV28	TRBJ1-5	few	CASSLTPRVQPQHF	TGTGCCAGCAGTTTGACACCGCGGGTCCAGCCCCAGCATTTT
NA	TRBV29-1	TRBJ2-6	once	CSVSSLAGANVLTF	TGCAGCGTATCAAGTTTAGCGGGGGCCAACGTCCTGACTTTC
NA	TRBV6-2/TRBV6-3	TRBJ1-1	many	CASSYRANTEAFF	TGTGCCAGCAGTTACAGAGCGAACACTGAAGCTTTCTTT
TRBD1	TRBV27	TRBJ1-2	few	CASSPRGMQGGYTF	TGTGCCAGCAGTCCCAGGGGGATGCAGGGTGGCTACACCTTC
TRBD1	TRBV23-1	TRBJ1-2	few	CASTYDRGYGYTF	TGCGCCAGCACCTACGACAGGGGCTATGGCTACACCTTC
NA	TRBV20-1	TRBJ1-5	NA	CSALRGNQPQHF	TGCAGTGCTCTCAGGGGTAATCAGCCCCAGCATTTT
NA	TRBV14	TRBJ1-1	NA	CASSQGPNTEASF	TGTGCCAGCAGCCAAGGCCCGAACACTGAAGCTTCCTTT
NA	TRBV19	TRBJ1-6	NA	CASRGLTNSPLHF	TGTGCCAGTAGAGGACTGACCAATTCACCCCTCCACTTT